This entry features one TCR beta chain sequence. Its antigen is not identified. The trim removed 10 bases at V and 6 bases at J, leaving 17 bases unmatched. Germline V CDR1 and CDR2: MDHEN, SYDVKM. The CDR3 has 17 amino acids. The data belong to a study of cytotoxic CD8 clonotypes in ibrutinib-treated CLL. About the research overall: 24 partial and 2 complete responses; at median roughly 6 years, around 14 remitted, about twelve progressed. Per sample, productive templates averaged 255,043 and productive rearrangements averaged approximately 90,000. Overall study results and limits: Exceeding age-matched healthy donors, baseline clonality also tracked the counts of circulating CD8+ T cells.

Sequencing was performed with immunoSEQ multiplex PCR; in TCRdb, only in-frame clones are kept and a portion is missing. The sample consists of around 76,000 clones, less than 85% of them appearing once. Material: PBMCs, obtained after 24 months of ibrutinib treatment. The gene calls are TRBV28 and TRBJ2-1, with 11 bases lining up with TRBD2. This TCR was recovered from a human donor with chronic lymphocytic leukemia. The CDR3 DNA is TGTGCCACCACGTTTCGGCTAGCGGGAGGTATAAGCAATGAGCAGTTCTTC. Its protein is CATTFRLAGGISNEQFF.